The 10 T cell receptor beta chains reported below all come from one sample, sequenced in a study of blood T cell repertoires in COVID-19. Sequencing used immunoSEQ multiplex PCR; TCRdb keeps in-frame clones, though not all of them. This sample has about 22,000 clones, with over 80% found just once. The sample was peripheral blood. These receptors were collected from an elderly man with active or convalescent COVID-19.

This clone counts as medium-sized. The genes are TRBV19 and TRBJ1-2; 8 bases agree with TRBD1. J was trimmed by 4 bases and V by 2 bases; bases with no gene match: 6. Germline values: CDR1 LNHDA, CDR2 SQIVND (reference sequence). The CDR3 has 15 amino acids. The CDR3 sequence: CASSILPDRAYGYTF. The CDR3 DNA sequence: TGTGCCAGTAGTATACTTCCGGACAGGGCCTATGGCTACACCTTC.

The chain carries TRBV6-5 and TRBJ1-4, with D perhaps matching TRBD1 (6 bases). CDR3 length: 13 residues. The V end lost 6 bases, the J end lost 6 bases, and 11 bases lay between the germline ends. The germline V gene encodes CDR1 MNHEY and CDR2 SVGAGI. CDR3 sequence reads: CASRRSGDEKLFF. Here the CDR3 DNA reads TGTGCCAGCAGAAGGTCAGGGGATGAAAAACTGTTTTTT.

The rearrangement uses TRBV29-1 and TRBJ1-5, with D hard to call. Germline V lookup: CDR1 SQVTM, CDR2 ANQGSEA. The CDR3 extends over 14 amino acids. V shed 6 bases and J shed 4 bases, with 16 bases lying between them. The CDR3 reads CSVLIATNNQPQHF. The CDR3 DNA sequence: TGCAGCGTCCTCATAGCTACCAATAATCAGCCCCAGCATTTT.

This clone was seen a handful of times. The chain carries TRBV7-6 and TRBJ2-5; no definite D call. The CDR3 is 13 amino acids. Trimming left V 4 bases short and J 4 bases short, with 10 bases between. CDR1 and CDR2 from the germline V gene are SGHVS and FNYEAQ. The CDR3 DNA reads as TGTGCCAGCAGCTCCCTCGTCCGAGAGACCCAGTACTTC. Its protein product is CASSSLVRETQYF.

The V and J genes are TRBV5-1 and TRBJ2-2; TRBD1 aligns across 8 bases. Losses at the gene ends were 6 bases for V and 1 base for J; bases not matched to a gene: 8. This CDR3 is built from 16 residues. Germline loops: CDR1 SGHRS, CDR2 YFSETQ. The CDR3 loop is CASMSFTGGNTGELFF. The CDR3 DNA sequence: TGCGCCAGCATGAGTTTTACAGGGGGGAACACCGGGGAGCTGTTTTTT. Filled out from reference TRBV5-1 and TRBJ2-2, the complete variable domain reads KAGVTQTPRYLIKTRGQQVTLSCSPISGHRSVSWYQQTPGQGLQFLFEYFSETQRNKGNFPGRFSGRQFSNSRSEMNVSTLELGDSALYLCASMSFTGGNTGELFFGEGSRLTVL.

This chain joins TRBV4-2 and TRBJ2-1; 8 nucleotides align to TRBD2. Germline CDR1 reads LGHNA; CDR2 reads YNFKEQ. The junction had 3 bases not matched to a gene; V was cut back by 4 bases and J by 7 bases. CDR3 length: 13 amino acids. The chain's CDR3 is CASSLSGKNEQFF. In DNA form, the CDR3 reads TGTGCCAGCAGCCTTAGCGGGAAGAATGAGCAGTTCTTC.

CDR3 DNA sequence: TGTGCCAGCAGTTACTCGAGAGGGACAGGGAATGGCTACACCTTC. This encodes CASSYSRGTGNGYTF. J is TRBJ1-2 and V is TRBV6-5; TRBD1 matches 9 bases. CDR1 and CDR2 from the germline V gene are MNHEY and SVGAGI. V trimming: 0 bases; J trimming: 6 bases; junction bases outside the gene matches: 5. There are 15 residues in the CDR3.

The chain links TRBV6-5 to TRBJ2-3; 11 bases line up with TRBD2. Germline values: CDR1 MNHEY, CDR2 SVGAGI. CDR3 length: 14 residues. Trimming removed 10 bases from V and 6 bases from J; junction bases left unmatched: 9. The CDR3 DNA is TGTGCCACCGTATCTAGCGGGGGGACGGATACGCAGTATTTT. It translates to CATVSSGGTDTQYF.

The CDR3 DNA reads TGTGCCAGCAGCCAAGTCGAGGATATCTATGGCTACACCTTC. It codes for CASSQVEDIYGYTF. J is TRBJ1-2 and V is TRBV4-2, with D uncertain. V lost 1 base and J lost 4, with 10 bases in between. Germline V CDR1 and CDR2: LGHNA, YNFKEQ. The CDR3 extends over 14 amino acids.

The chain couples TRBV11-2 to TRBJ1-4; a weak D match, TRBD1 (5 bases). The germline V and J ends were trimmed by 4 bases and 0 bases, with 6 bases remaining between them. CDR1 SGHAT and CDR2 FQNNGV come from the germline V gene. The CDR3 totals 14 residues. In DNA, the CDR3 is TGTGCCAGCAGCTCGACAGCAACTAATGAAAAACTGTTTTTT. Translated: CASSSTATNEKLFF.